Sequencing of this TCR beta chain was carried out in a study of shared clonotypes between healthy human individuals. Study-level information: Each donor's CD8 memory used one plate, CD8 naive two, each CD4 subset three.

Study-level points and caveats: When naive CD4 clonotypes were compared across a few donors, about 4.9% were shared. What limited the represented genetic and exposure-history diversity was the small number of donors.

Evenly divided among several immunoSEQ plates was the genomic DNA of each subset. The assay was immunoSEQ multiplex PCR, and TCRdb's table has in-frame clones only and misses some. This table holds about 2.4 million clones, over 85% found once. On this clone: As yet, its antigen is unknown.

The CDR3 is 16 amino acids. Germline CDR1 reads SEHNR; CDR2 reads FQNEAQ (reference sequence). Trimming cost V 1 base and J 7 bases, with 17 bases left between them. This chain connects TRBV7-9 to TRBJ1-5, with D tentatively TRBD1 (5 bases). Sample: naive CD4+ T cells from PBMCs. Specified subset: CD45RA+ positively selected. The clonotype comes from a man between 18 and 35 years old in good health. Some clones in this sample may be carry-over from other donors' samples. The CDR3 reads CASSLGGGGSGQPQHF. The CDR3 nucleotides are TGTGCCAGCAGCTTAGGTGGCGGGGGATCCGGCCAGCCCCAGCATTTT.